The T cell receptor beta chain under discussion was sequenced for a study of molecular identifiers for immune sequencing clone quantification. Preparation of the bulk TCR libraries relied on previously described methods and listed TCR primers. Via MiXCR, TCRdb re-called the PCR reads, giving one row per CDR3 protein. The table lists a few hundred thousand distinct CDR3 sequences, about 25% of them singletons. This clonotype was observed many times. Germline V gives CDR1 MNHNY, CDR2 SVGAGI (reference sequence). Trimming at V came to 6 bases and at J to 2 bases, leaving 11 bases not matched to a gene. The CDR3 is 16 residues long.

Sequencing was carried out using naive CD8+ T cells from blood, with Jurkat cell RNA spiked in. The sample's subset: FACS-sorted CD8+CD4-CCR7+CD45RA+ naive T cells. J is TRBJ2-3 and V is TRBV6-6; TRBD2 matches at 7 bases. The clonotype comes from a human donor in good health. Some libraries in this study had Jurkat cell RNA spiked in. CDR3 nucleotides: TGTGCCAGCAGCCCTGCTGCGGGACTATACACAGATACGCAGTATTTT. Residues: CASSPAAGLYTDTQYF.